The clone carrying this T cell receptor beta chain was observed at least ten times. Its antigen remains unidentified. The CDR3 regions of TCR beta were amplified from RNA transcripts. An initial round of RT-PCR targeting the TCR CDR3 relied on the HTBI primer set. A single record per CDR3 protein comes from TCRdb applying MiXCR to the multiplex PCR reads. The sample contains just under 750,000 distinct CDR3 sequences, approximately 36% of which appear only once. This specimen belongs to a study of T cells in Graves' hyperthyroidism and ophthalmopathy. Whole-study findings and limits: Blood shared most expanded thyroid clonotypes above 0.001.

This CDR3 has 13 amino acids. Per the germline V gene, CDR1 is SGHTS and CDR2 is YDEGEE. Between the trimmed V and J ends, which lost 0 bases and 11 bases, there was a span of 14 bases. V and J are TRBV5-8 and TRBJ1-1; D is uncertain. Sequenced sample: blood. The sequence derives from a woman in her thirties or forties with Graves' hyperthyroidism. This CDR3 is CASSLEQGPRAFF. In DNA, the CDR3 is TGTGCCAGCAGCTTGGAACAAGGGCCTAGGGCTTTCTTT. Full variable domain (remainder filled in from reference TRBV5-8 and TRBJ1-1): EAGVTQSPTHLIKTRGQQATLRCSPISGHTSVYWYQQALGLGLQFLLWYDEGEERNRGNFPPRFSGRQFPNYSSELNVNALELEDSALYLCASSLEQGPRAFFGQGTRLTVV.